One TCR beta chain is described in this entry. TCRdb's table, derived via immunoSEQ multiplex PCR, lists solely in-frame clones and lacks some. The sample gives about 180,000 clones, more than 70% of which show up once; 7% to 10% is in the top ten. Each participant's cohort was designated according to participant-reported clinical history. The source of the sample is a study of blood T cell repertoires in COVID-19. Study as a whole: The United States, Italy and Spain were the sources of the acute and convalescent COVID-19 samples.

The CDR3 runs 15 residues. From germline, CDR1 is SEHNR and CDR2 FQNEAQ (reference sequence). Trimming stripped 1 base from V and 3 bases from J, with 13 bases between. The receptor was derived from a woman aged 25 to 39 who had recovered from COVID-19. The sequencing sample was made of PBMCs or T cells enriched from blood (not recorded which). The chain carries TRBV7-9 and TRBJ2-7; tentative D call: TRBD2 (6 bases). The CDR3, as DNA: TGTGCCAGCAGCTTAGTAGGCGGGACGAACTACGAGCAGTACTTC. Encoded protein: CASSLVGGTNYEQYF.